This T cell receptor beta chain was observed in a study of T cell responses to AZD1222 COVID-19 vaccine. Profiled with immunoSEQ multiplex PCR; TCRdb holds only in-frame clones, not every one. The sample holds some 74,000 clones, 70% to 90% seen once. As concerns this clone: No antigen is known for it.

Study-level points and caveats: Among vaccine-associated CD4 TCRs, coverage spanned spike, with dominance at 160-218 and 743-854. Repertoire collection took place solely once the T cell response had peaked.

Sequenced material: peripheral blood, taken 28 days after the second AZD1222 dose. The clonotype originates from an adult who received the AZD1222 COVID-19 vaccine.

The DNA of the CDR3 is TGTGCCTGGAGTGTCGGACAAGCAACTAATGAAAAACTGTTTTTT. The encoded protein is CAWSVGQATNEKLFF. The chain links TRBV30 to TRBJ1-4; maybe TRBD1 (5 bases). The CDR3 extends over 15 amino acids. The V gene lost 0 bases and the J gene lost 0 bases, with 8 bases spanning the gap. CDR1 GTSNPN and CDR2 SVGIG come from the germline V gene (reference sequence).